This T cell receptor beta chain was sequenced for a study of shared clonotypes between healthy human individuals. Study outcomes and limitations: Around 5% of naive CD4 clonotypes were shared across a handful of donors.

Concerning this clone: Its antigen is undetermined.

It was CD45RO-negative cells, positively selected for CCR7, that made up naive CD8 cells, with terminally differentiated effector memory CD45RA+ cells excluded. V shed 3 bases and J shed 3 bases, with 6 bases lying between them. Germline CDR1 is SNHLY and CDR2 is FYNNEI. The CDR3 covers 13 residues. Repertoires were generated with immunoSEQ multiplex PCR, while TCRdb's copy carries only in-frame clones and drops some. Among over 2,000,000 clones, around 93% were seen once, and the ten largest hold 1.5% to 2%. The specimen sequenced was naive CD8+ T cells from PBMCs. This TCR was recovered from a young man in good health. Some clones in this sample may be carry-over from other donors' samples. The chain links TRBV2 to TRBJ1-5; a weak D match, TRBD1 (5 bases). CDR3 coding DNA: TGTGCCAGCAGTGAGGGGCTCAATCAGCCCCAGCATTTT. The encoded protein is CASSEGLNQPQHF.